Here is one T cell receptor beta chain with its context. This sample stems from a study of CD8 T cells in Susac syndrome. TCR beta from blood CD8+ and CD4+ T cells was sequenced. Negative isolation yielded the CD8+ and CD4+ T cells, while FACS enriched the TEMRA cells. The CDR3 contains 14 residues. Germline values: CDR1 MNHEY, CDR2 SVGAGI. Trimming took off 2 bases at V and 7 bases at J, with 14 bases between the two ends. The RNA input was roughly 0.45 to 1 ug, and it was reverse transcribed with random hexamers. TCR beta CDR3 was amplified by immunoSEQ covering 54 Vbeta and 13 Jbeta. TCRdb reanalysed the immunoSEQ multiplex PCR reads using MiXCR and keeps one entry per CDR3 protein. The data contain around 120,000 distinct CDR3 sequences, 85% to 95% of them singletons.

The TCR sequence derives from a human donor with multiple sclerosis. The rearrangement joins TRBV6-5 to TRBJ1-2; D gene ambiguous. Sequenced material: CD4+ T cells from PBMCs. Here the CDR3 reads CASSYGPGRSGYTF. The CDR3 nucleotides are TGTGCCAGCAGTTACGGGCCCGGGAGGAGTGGCTACACCTTC.